This passage covers 28 T cell receptor beta chains from one sample sequenced in a study of PD-1 blockade in mismatch repair-deficient tumors. Some clones are missing from TCRdb's copy, which holds only in-frame ones; the method was immunoSEQ multiplex PCR. The sample contains about 84,000 clones, roughly 80% of which appear only once. The specimen was peripheral blood, collected 12 weeks after starting pembrolizumab. These receptors all stem from an adult with mismatch repair-deficient cancer.

This clone was picked up a small number of times. This chain connects TRBV27 to TRBJ1-2; 11 nucleotides match TRBD1. The V gene's germline CDR1 is MNHEY and CDR2 SMNVEV (reference sequence). Trimming at V came to 5 bases and at J to 7 bases, leaving 3 bases not matched to a gene. The CDR3 runs 13 residues. CDR3 in DNA: TGTGCCAGCAGTCCCGGACAGGGGGCTGGCTACACCTTC. As protein: CASSPGQGAGYTF.

In its sample, this clone was seen a few times. The J gene is TRBJ1-2, the V gene TRBV5-6; D is ambiguous. This CDR3 has 14 amino acids. Germline V gene sequence: CDR1 SGHDT, CDR2 YYEEEE. Trimming pared 0 bases from V and 2 bases from J, leaving 8 bases between. CDR3 nucleotide sequence: TGTGCCAGCAGCTTGGTAGTAGGGAACTATGGCTACACCTTC. Protein sequence: CASSLVVGNYGYTF.

This chain connects TRBV7-3 to TRBJ1-1; 7 bases are shared with TRBD1. The CDR3 totals 13 residues. The V and J ends lost 2 bases and 5 bases, in that order; junction bases with no gene match: 2. CDR1 is SGHTA, CDR2 FQGTGA, per germline. CDR3 sequence reads: CASSLEQGTEAFF. The CDR3 bases are TGTGCCAGCAGCTTAGAACAGGGGACTGAAGCTTTCTTT.

This clone has just a few counts. V usage is TRBV7-2 and J usage is TRBJ1-1; D is unresolved. Trimming removed 1 base from V and 2 bases from J, with 8 bases in between. This CDR3 has 14 amino acids. Germline V gives CDR1 SGHTA, CDR2 FQGNSA. The CDR3: CASSLVPENTEAFF. The CDR3 region has the DNA TGTGCCAGCAGCTTAGTTCCGGAAAACACTGAAGCTTTCTTT. Complete variable domain (other parts from reference TRBV7-2 and TRBJ1-1): GAGVSQSPSNKVTEKGKDVELRCDPISGHTALYWYRQSLGQGLEFLIYFQGNSAPDKSGLPSDRFSAERTGGSVSTLTIQRTQQEDSAVYLCASSLVPENTEAFFGQGTRLTVV.

The chain recombines TRBV30 with TRBJ1-1; possible D gene TRBD1, 5 bases. CDR3 length equals 11 residues. Between the trimmed V and J ends, which lost 5 bases and 4 bases, there was a span of 8 bases. Germline V CDR1 and CDR2: GTSNPN, SVGIG (reference sequence). This CDR3 reads CAWFGGTEAFF. DNA for the CDR3: TGTGCCTGGTTTGGGGGCACTGAAGCTTTCTTT.

V and J are TRBV7-2 and TRBJ2-7; TRBD2 agrees at 12 bases. CDR3 length: 14 residues. CDR1 and CDR2 from the germline V gene are SGHTA and FQGNSA. V shed 5 bases and J 3 bases; nucleotides not matched to a gene: 2. The CDR3 here is CASSPTSGSYEQYF. The CDR3 DNA is TGTGCCAGCAGCCCGACTAGCGGGAGCTACGAGCAGTACTTC.

The chain carries TRBV2 and TRBJ2-1; TRBD2 is a possible D gene (6 bases). V lost 5 bases, J lost 9 bases, and 14 bases lay in between. Germline values: CDR1 SNHLY, CDR2 FYNNEI. The length of the CDR3 is 13 residues. CDR3 in amino acids: CASSRGGIAEQFF. In DNA form, the CDR3 reads TGTGCCAGCAGTCGGGGCGGGATAGCTGAGCAGTTCTTC.

The chain couples TRBV5-1 to TRBJ2-5; tentative D call: TRBD2 (5 bases). CDR1 and CDR2 from the germline V gene are SGHRS and YFSETQ. This CDR3 spans 16 amino acids. The V gene lost 1 base and the J gene lost 4 bases, with 17 bases spanning the gap. The CDR3 region is CASSLWAELGGETQYF. CDR3 coding DNA: TGCGCCAGCAGCTTGTGGGCGGAATTAGGAGGAGAGACCCAGTACTTC.

J is TRBJ2-1 and V is TRBV7-6, with TRBD1 matching over 7 bases. This CDR3 comprises 15 residues. Germline CDR1 and CDR2: SGHVS and FNYEAQ. With 3 bases clipped from V and 6 bases from J, the junction kept 8 bases outside the gene matches. The CDR3 DNA sequence: TGTGCCAGCAGCTTGTGGCAGGGGGTTTCCAATGAGCAGTTCTTC. Its translation: CASSLWQGVSNEQFF.

The chain is built from TRBV6-6 and TRBJ2-5, with D unclear. Germline lookup yields CDR1 MNHNY and CDR2 SVGAGI (reference sequence). There are 13 residues in the CDR3. V was cut by 0 bases and J by 5 bases, with 7 bases left in between. The CDR3 sequence: CASSYSIRETQYF. The CDR3 bases are TGTGCCAGCAGTTACTCTATCAGGGAGACCCAGTACTTC.

This chain connects TRBV7-9 to TRBJ2-3; a possible D gene is TRBD2 (6 bases). CDR1 and CDR2 from the germline V gene are SEHNR and FQNEAQ (reference sequence). This CDR3 is 16 amino acids long. V lost 2 bases, J lost 0 bases, and 12 bases lay in between. Here the CDR3 reads CASSLNREMSTDTQYF. In DNA form, the CDR3 reads TGTGCCAGCAGCTTAAACCGGGAGATGAGCACAGATACGCAGTATTTT. Using reference TRBV7-9 and TRBJ2-3 for the parts outside the CDR3, the full variable domain is DTGVSQNPRHKITKRGQNVTFRCDPISEHNRLYWYRQTLGQGPEFLTYFQNEAQLEKSRLLSDRFSAERPKGSFSTLEIQRTEQGDSAMYLCASSLNREMSTDTQYFGPGTRLTVL.

V gene TRBV6-5 combines with J gene TRBJ2-1; D might be TRBD1 or TRBD2, each matching 5 bases. Trimming shortened V by 2 bases and J by 7 bases, and 18 bases separated the two germline ends. CDR1 is MNHEY, CDR2 SVGAGI, per germline. This CDR3 region has 16 residues. The CDR3 bases are TGTGCCAGCAGTTACCGAGGGACCTCAATCATTAATGAGCAGTTCTTC. This gives the protein CASSYRGTSIINEQFF.

The rearrangement joins TRBV5-4 to TRBJ2-7, with D maybe TRBD1 (6 bases). This CDR3 has 12 residues. Per germline, CDR1 SGHNT and CDR2 YYREEE (reference sequence). Trimming took off 1 base at V and 7 bases at J, with 9 bases between the two ends. The CDR3 protein is CASSLNTGEQYF. CDR3 coding DNA: TGTGCCAGCAGCTTGAACACAGGGGAGCAGTACTTC.

The J gene is TRBJ2-7, the V gene TRBV19, with D unresolved. The germline V and J ends were trimmed by 6 bases and 3 bases, with 12 bases remaining between them. This CDR3 contains 13 residues. In germline, CDR1 is LNHDA, CDR2 SQIVND (reference sequence). The chain's CDR3 is CASSMTPNYEQYF. CDR3 bases: TGTGCCAGTAGCATGACACCTAACTACGAGCAGTACTTC.

This chain links TRBV5-8 with TRBJ1-1; the match to TRBD1 covers 7 bases. CDR1 and CDR2 from the germline V gene are SGHTS and YDEGEE. The CDR3 is 14 amino acids. Unmatched junction bases numbered 7, after V lost 0 bases and J lost 8 bases. CDR3 bases: TGTGCCAGCAGCTTGGCCCCGGACAGGCGGGAAGCTTTCTTT. It is translated as CASSLAPDRREAFF.

V is TRBV4-1 and J is TRBJ2-7; 14 bases fit TRBD2. The germline CDR1 and CDR2 sequences are MGHRA and YSYEKL. Trimming cost V 4 bases and J 3 bases; bases outside gene matches: 2. The CDR3 has 15 residues. The CDR3 coding sequence is TGCGCCAGCAGCCTAGGGACTAGCGGGAGCTACGAGCAGTACTTC. Protein: CASSLGTSGSYEQYF.

This clone was recorded a few times. V is TRBV5-1 and J is TRBJ2-1; TRBD2 agrees at 8 bases. Per the germline V gene, CDR1 is SGHRS and CDR2 is YFSETQ. The CDR3 contains 13 residues. J lost 7 bases, V lost 5 bases, and 5 bases had no gene match. CDR3 sequence: CASSGAGENEQFF. In DNA, the CDR3 is TGCGCCAGCAGTGGAGCGGGGGAGAATGAGCAGTTCTTC.

J is TRBJ2-3 and V is TRBV5-1; 9 bases are a match to TRBD2. The germline V gene has CDR1 SGHRS and CDR2 YFSETQ. The CDR3 loop spans 15 amino acids. V lost 4 bases to trimming and J lost 2 bases; unmatched junction nucleotides: 5. CDR3 sequence: CASSASGTNTDTQYF. CDR3 bases: TGCGCCAGCAGCGCTAGCGGGACGAACACAGATACGCAGTATTTT. Full variable domain (outside the CDR3, taken from reference TRBV5-1 and TRBJ2-3): KAGVTQTPRYLIKTRGQQVTLSCSPISGHRSVSWYQQTPGQGLQFLFEYFSETQRNKGNFPGRFSGRQFSNSRSEMNVSTLELGDSALYLCASSASGTNTDTQYFGPGTRLTVL.

On this clone: This specimen includes other DNA sequences encoding the same CDR3. The chain has TRBV5-4 and TRBJ1-1; D unclear. Trimming stripped 2 bases from V and 1 base from J, with 6 bases between. The CDR3 is 13 amino acids. Germline CDR1 reads SGHNT; CDR2 reads YYREEE (reference sequence). DNA of the CDR3: TGTGCCAGCAGCTTCAGTCAGAACACTGAAGCTTTCTTT. This gives the protein CASSFSQNTEAFF.

The rearrangement links TRBV9 to TRBJ2-1; D remains unclear. V shed 0 bases and J shed 2 bases, with 12 bases lying between them. Germline CDR1 and CDR2: SGDLS and YYNGEE. The CDR3 consists of 16 residues. Here the CDR3 DNA reads TGTGCCAGCAGCGTAGACTCCCGAAGACCCTACAATGAGCAGTTCTTC. Translation: CASSVDSRRPYNEQFF.

This clone was picked up a small number of times. This chain connects TRBV11-1 to TRBJ1-2; D is possibly TRBD1 (5 bases). This CDR3 comprises 15 residues. V lost 4 bases, J lost 1 base, and 13 bases lay in between. The germline V gene encodes CDR1 SGHAT and CDR2 FQDESV (reference sequence). CDR3 coding DNA: TGTGCCAGCAGCTGGGGATCAGGGAGTAACTATGGCTACACCTTC. Its protein product is CASSWGSGSNYGYTF. Based on the CDR3 plus reference TRBV11-1 and TRBJ1-2, the full variable domain is EAEVAQSPRYKITEKSQAVAFWCDPISGHATLYWYRQILGQGPELLVQFQDESVVDDSQLPKDRFSAERLKGVDSTLKIQPAELGDSAMYLCASSWGSGSNYGYTFGSGTRLTVV.

V and J are TRBV5-1 and TRBJ2-2; D possibly corresponds to TRBD2 (5 bases). This CDR3 is built from 15 residues. Germline V gene lookup returns CDR1 SGHRS and CDR2 YFSETQ. The germline V and J ends were trimmed by 3 bases and 8 bases, with 17 bases remaining between them. Here the CDR3 DNA reads TGCGCCAGCAGCTACCTCCTAGGGAGTCCAGGGGAGCTGTTTTTT. It encodes CASSYLLGSPGELFF.

A few counts support this clone. J is TRBJ2-1 and V is TRBV29-1, with 8 bases lining up with TRBD2. The CDR3 sequence is 15 residues long. V shed 3 bases, J shed 10 bases, and the junction held 14 bases outside the gene matches. Germline-derived CDR1 and CDR2 are SQVTM and ANQGSEA. The CDR3 DNA reads TGCAGCGTTGAGGGGGCGGGGGGCGCGTTCGGAGAGCAGTTCTTC. Protein sequence: CSVEGAGGAFGEQFF.

The rearrangement uses TRBV6-5 and TRBJ1-1, with D tentatively TRBD1 (5 bases). This CDR3 is built from 14 residues. Trimming left V 6 bases short and J 6 bases short, with 17 bases between. Per the germline V gene, CDR1 is MNHEY and CDR2 is SVGAGI. CDR3 sequence: CASRPGTPTSEAFF. In nucleotides, the CDR3 is TGTGCCAGCAGACCCGGGACTCCTACTTCTGAAGCTTTCTTT.

This clone was found a few times. The chain carries TRBV10-2 and TRBJ2-3, with 7 bases aligning to TRBD2. CDR1 is WSHSY, CDR2 SAAADI, per germline. The CDR3 extends over 15 amino acids. The trim removed 3 bases at V and 0 bases at J, leaving 3 bases unmatched. The CDR3 DNA sequence: TGCGCCAGCAGTGACCTAGCGGTGAGCACAGATACGCAGTATTTT. Translated, it gives CASSDLAVSTDTQYF.

This clone was seen only once. The chain carries TRBV2 and TRBJ2-7; 9 bases match TRBD2. The CDR3 is made up of 14 amino acids. The V gene end was trimmed by 7 bases and the J gene end by 5 bases; junction bases not matched to a gene: 9. Germline values: CDR1 SNHLY, CDR2 FYNNEI. This chain's CDR3 is CASILAGAFNEQYF. In DNA form, the CDR3 reads TGTGCCAGCATTTTAGCGGGAGCTTTCAACGAGCAGTACTTC.

The rearrangement joins TRBV7-3 to TRBJ1-5; D is unresolved. V gave up 3 bases and J gave up 7 bases, with 10 bases separating them. The CDR3 runs 13 residues. Germline CDR1 reads SGHTA; CDR2 reads FQGTGA. The CDR3 coding sequence is TGTGCCAGCAGCTTGGGAATGGGACAGCCCCAGCATTTT. This gives the protein CASSLGMGQPQHF.

CDR3 coding DNA: TGCGCCAGCGGCAGGGGTAACTCTGGGGCCAACGTCCTGACTTTC. The encoded protein is CASGRGNSGANVLTF. The chain uses TRBV5-1 and TRBJ2-6; D is perhaps TRBD1 (6 bases). V shed 7 bases and J shed 0 bases, with 11 bases lying between them. Germline V gene lookup returns CDR1 SGHRS and CDR2 YFSETQ. CDR3 length equals 15 residues.